This T cell receptor beta chain is from a study of human T cells and chemical hapten exposure. Specified time point: patch test 1, 2 weeks after DPC sensitization. Regarding treatment: therapeutic diphenylcyclopropenone sensitization with weekly scalp DPC. The ends lost 7 bases at V and 6 bases at J; junction bases unmatched: 12. CDR3 length: 16 residues. TCRdb processed the RACE reads anew with MiXCR; each CDR3 protein has one entry. Of some 70,000 distinct CDR3 sequences listed, around a third are singletons. The starting material was whole blood, obtained in connection with sensitization to the hapten diphenylcyclopropenone (DPC). The chain couples TRBV12-3 or TRBV12-4 to TRBJ1-5; 10 bases are shared with TRBD1. This TCR was sampled from a middle-aged man with alopecia areata. Some clones in this sample may be carry-over from other donors' samples. This CDR3 reads CASTSSGTGVIQPQHF. In DNA, the CDR3 is TGTGCCAGCACTTCCTCCGGGACAGGGGTGATTCAGCCCCAGCATTTT.